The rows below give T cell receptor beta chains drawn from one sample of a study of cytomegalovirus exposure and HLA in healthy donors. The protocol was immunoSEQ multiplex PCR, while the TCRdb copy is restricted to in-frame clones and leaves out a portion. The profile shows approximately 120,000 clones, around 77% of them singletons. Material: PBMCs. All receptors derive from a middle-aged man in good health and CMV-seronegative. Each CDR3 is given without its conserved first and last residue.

CDR3aa: ASSLLAGGVVKETQY; v_gene: TRBV5-1; j_gene: TRBJ2-5
CDR3aa: ASSRPNQPQH; v_gene: TRBV19; j_gene: TRBJ1-5
CDR3aa: SVEDQTAANYGYT; v_gene: TRBV29-1; j_gene: TRBJ1-2
CDR3aa: ASSIQEANVLT; v_gene: TRBV5-1; j_gene: TRBJ2-6
CDR3aa: ASSSYYSNQPQH; v_gene: TRBV25-1; j_gene: TRBJ1-5
CDR3aa: ASSERGAGGHSYNEQF; v_gene: TRBV6-1; j_gene: TRBJ2-1
CDR3aa: ASSPWTGLNTGELF; v_gene: TRBV18; j_gene: TRBJ2-2
CDR3aa: ASSLERGSYEQY; v_gene: TRBV7-8; j_gene: TRBJ2-7
CDR3aa: ASSELSSGTGDSSKNIQY; v_gene: TRBV6-1; j_gene: TRBJ2-4
CDR3aa: ARSGGDPKNIQY; v_gene: TRBV10-2; j_gene: TRBJ2-4
CDR3aa: ASSQAEDSLYGYT; v_gene: TRBV4-1; j_gene: TRBJ1-2
CDR3aa: ASSISAVGNNQPQH; v_gene: TRBV19; j_gene: TRBJ1-5
CDR3aa: ASSVTPFPTGRLETQY; v_gene: TRBV9; j_gene: TRBJ2-5
CDR3aa: ASSPLGRTGGEQY; v_gene: TRBV6-6; j_gene: TRBJ2-7
CDR3aa: ASSLAPSGRRVF; v_gene: TRBV7-9; j_gene: TRBJ2-1
CDR3aa: ASASGQGNEQY; v_gene: TRBV6-6; j_gene: TRBJ2-7
CDR3aa: ASSLDRGGYEQY; v_gene: TRBV7-2; j_gene: TRBJ2-7
CDR3aa: ASSYRGPDYGYT; v_gene: TRBV28; j_gene: TRBJ1-2
CDR3aa: ASGLRESQQF; v_gene: TRBV7-8; j_gene: TRBJ2-1
CDR3aa: ASSQDLATETQY; v_gene: TRBV14; j_gene: TRBJ2-5
CDR3aa: ASRTSGSDEQY; v_gene: TRBV5-5; j_gene: TRBJ2-7
CDR3aa: ASSVGQEVMGLF; v_gene: TRBV9; j_gene: TRBJ2-2
CDR3aa: ASSAAPLATGELF; v_gene: TRBV11-2; j_gene: TRBJ2-2
CDR3aa: ASRGRGTEAF; v_gene: TRBV2; j_gene: TRBJ1-1
CDR3aa: ASRGTGDTEAF; v_gene: TRBV5-1; j_gene: TRBJ1-1
CDR3aa: ASSLGTGGNTQY; v_gene: TRBV11-2; j_gene: TRBJ2-3
CDR3aa: ASSLALADTQY; v_gene: TRBV7-2; j_gene: TRBJ2-3
CDR3aa: ASSSSGNANTGELF; v_gene: TRBV18; j_gene: TRBJ2-2
CDR3aa: AWSVGMASADTQY; v_gene: TRBV30; j_gene: TRBJ2-3
CDR3aa: ASSFEGNTGELF; v_gene: TRBV5-1; j_gene: TRBJ2-2
CDR3aa: ASSLDVGVAYEQY; v_gene: TRBV27; j_gene: TRBJ2-7
CDR3aa: ASSPERLETQY; v_gene: TRBV5-1; j_gene: TRBJ2-5
CDR3aa: ASSGGTGSRNIQY; v_gene: TRBV5-1; j_gene: TRBJ2-4
CDR3aa: ASSYSAGSWEQY; v_gene: TRBV6-5; j_gene: TRBJ2-7
CDR3aa: ASSLSPTQH; v_gene: TRBV28; j_gene: TRBJ1-5
CDR3aa: ASSPVSGVPREYEQY; v_gene: TRBV18; j_gene: TRBJ2-7
CDR3aa: ASSQGLAGAGEQY; v_gene: TRBV4-1; j_gene: TRBJ2-7
CDR3aa: ASSQDYSVGGGYGYT; v_gene: TRBV4-1; j_gene: TRBJ1-2
CDR3aa: AWTGGLVGRPDTQY; v_gene: TRBV30; j_gene: TRBJ2-3
CDR3aa: ASSPTGYNEQF; v_gene: TRBV4-1; j_gene: TRBJ2-1
CDR3aa: ASSELGTSGSRETQY; v_gene: TRBV25-1; j_gene: TRBJ2-5
CDR3aa: ASSLSNRRNTGELF; v_gene: TRBV28; j_gene: TRBJ2-2
CDR3aa: ASSYRYQETQY; v_gene: TRBV6-5; j_gene: TRBJ2-5
CDR3aa: ASNSLGRDETQY; v_gene: TRBV2; j_gene: TRBJ2-5
CDR3aa: ASSLRRERDYNEQF; v_gene: TRBV5-6; j_gene: TRBJ2-1
CDR3aa: ASSEIETGDNEKLF; v_gene: TRBV19; j_gene: TRBJ1-4
CDR3aa: ASSKRRLAGALLGQF; v_gene: TRBV7-9; j_gene: TRBJ2-1
CDR3aa: AWRTGAGNTIY; v_gene: TRBV30; j_gene: TRBJ1-3
CDR3aa: ASSMGGPQTTNEKLF; v_gene: TRBV19; j_gene: TRBJ1-4
CDR3aa: ASSLMTSFGYNEQF; v_gene: TRBV5-8; j_gene: TRBJ2-1
CDR3aa: SVDGSGDTDTQY; v_gene: TRBV29-1; j_gene: TRBJ2-3
CDR3aa: ASSLLAGDGETQY; v_gene: TRBV7-2; j_gene: TRBJ2-5
CDR3aa: ASGTGLLNGYT; v_gene: TRBV27; j_gene: TRBJ1-2
CDR3aa: ASSLNPGLAPSEQF; v_gene: TRBV11-2; j_gene: TRBJ2-1
CDR3aa: ASKGRGAYYEQY; v_gene: TRBV27; j_gene: TRBJ2-7
CDR3aa: ASSPSVGNTIY; v_gene: TRBV7-2; j_gene: TRBJ1-3
CDR3aa: ASSLGPGTQTSEQY; v_gene: TRBV11-1; j_gene: TRBJ2-7